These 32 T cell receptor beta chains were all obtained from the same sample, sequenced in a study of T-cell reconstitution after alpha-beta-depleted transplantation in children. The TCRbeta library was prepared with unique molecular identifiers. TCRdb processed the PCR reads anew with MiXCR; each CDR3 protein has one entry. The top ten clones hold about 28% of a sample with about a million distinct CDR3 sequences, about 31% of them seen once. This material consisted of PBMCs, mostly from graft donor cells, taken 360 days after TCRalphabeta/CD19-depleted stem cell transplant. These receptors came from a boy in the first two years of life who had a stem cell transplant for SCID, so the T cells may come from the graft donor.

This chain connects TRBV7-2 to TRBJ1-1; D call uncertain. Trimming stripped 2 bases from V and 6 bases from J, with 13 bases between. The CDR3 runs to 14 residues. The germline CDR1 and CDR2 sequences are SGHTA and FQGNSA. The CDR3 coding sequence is TGTGCCAGCAGCTTACTCGGCCGGGGATCTGAAGCTTTCTTT. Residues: CASSLLGRGSEAFF.

CDR3 in amino acids: CASSQDMSGLAGGKNIQYF. The CDR3 coding sequence is TGTGCCAGCAGCCAAGATATGTCCGGACTAGCGGGGGGGAAAAACATTCAGTACTTC. The chain employs TRBV4-2 and TRBJ2-4, with 15 bases fitting TRBD2. In germline, CDR1 is LGHNA, CDR2 YNFKEQ. Trimming removed 0 bases from V and 4 bases from J; junction bases left unmatched: 7. The CDR3 spans 19 residues.

CDR3 loop: CASSQDQGADTQYF. The CDR3, as DNA: TGTGCCAGCAGCCAAGATCAGGGGGCAGATACGCAGTATTTT. V gene TRBV4-2 combines with J gene TRBJ2-3, with 7 positions matching TRBD1. The V and J ends lost 0 bases and 4 bases, in that order; junction bases with no gene match: 1. CDR3 length: 14 amino acids. Germline V gives CDR1 LGHNA, CDR2 YNFKEQ.

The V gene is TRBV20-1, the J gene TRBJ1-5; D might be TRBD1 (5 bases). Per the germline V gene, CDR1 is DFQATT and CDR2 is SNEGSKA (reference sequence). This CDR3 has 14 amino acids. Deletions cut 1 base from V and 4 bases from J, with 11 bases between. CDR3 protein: CSARVGGYNQPQHF. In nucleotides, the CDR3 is TGCAGTGCTAGAGTTGGGGGGTATAATCAGCCCCAGCATTTT.

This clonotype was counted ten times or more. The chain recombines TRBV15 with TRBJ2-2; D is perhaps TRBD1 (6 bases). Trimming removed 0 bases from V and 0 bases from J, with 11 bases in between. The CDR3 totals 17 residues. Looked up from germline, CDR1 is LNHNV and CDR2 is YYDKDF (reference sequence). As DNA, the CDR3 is TGTGCCACCAGCAGAGATTTAGGGGGTTCGAACACCGGGGAGCTGTTTTTT. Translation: CATSRDLGGSNTGELFF.

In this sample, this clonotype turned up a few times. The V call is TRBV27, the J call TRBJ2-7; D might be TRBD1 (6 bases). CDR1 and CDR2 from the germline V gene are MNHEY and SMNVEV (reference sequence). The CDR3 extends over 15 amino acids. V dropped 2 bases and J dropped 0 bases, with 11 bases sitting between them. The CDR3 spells CASSLNRVGSYEQYF. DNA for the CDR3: TGTGCCAGCAGTTTAAACAGGGTTGGCTCCTACGAGCAGTACTTC.

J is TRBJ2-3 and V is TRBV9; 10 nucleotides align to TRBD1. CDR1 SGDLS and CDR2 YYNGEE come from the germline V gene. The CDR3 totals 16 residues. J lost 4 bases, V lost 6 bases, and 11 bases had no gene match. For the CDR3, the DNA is TGTGCCAGCAACCGCGTAGGGGGACAGGGGTCAGATACGCAGTATTTT. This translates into CASNRVGGQGSDTQYF.

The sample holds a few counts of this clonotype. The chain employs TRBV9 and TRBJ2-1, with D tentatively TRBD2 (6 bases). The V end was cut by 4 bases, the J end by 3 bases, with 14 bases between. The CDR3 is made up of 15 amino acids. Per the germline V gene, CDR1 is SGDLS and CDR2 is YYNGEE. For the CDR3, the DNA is TGTGCCAGCAGCCAGGGTAGCGGAGACTACAATGAGCAGTTCTTC. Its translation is CASSQGSGDYNEQFF.

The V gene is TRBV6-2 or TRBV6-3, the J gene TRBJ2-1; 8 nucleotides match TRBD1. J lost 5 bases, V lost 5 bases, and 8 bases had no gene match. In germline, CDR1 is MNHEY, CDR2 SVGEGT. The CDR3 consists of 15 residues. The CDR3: CASSHRRQGNNEQFF. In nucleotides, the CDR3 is TGTGCCAGCAGTCACAGGAGACAGGGGAACAATGAGCAGTTCTTC.

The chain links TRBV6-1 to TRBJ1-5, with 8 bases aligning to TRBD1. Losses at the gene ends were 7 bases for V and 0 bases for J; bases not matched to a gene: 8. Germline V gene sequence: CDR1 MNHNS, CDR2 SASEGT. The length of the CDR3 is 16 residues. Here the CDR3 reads CASIQGASYSNQPQHF. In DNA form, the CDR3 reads TGTGCCAGCATCCAGGGGGCGAGTTATAGCAATCAGCCCCAGCATTTT.

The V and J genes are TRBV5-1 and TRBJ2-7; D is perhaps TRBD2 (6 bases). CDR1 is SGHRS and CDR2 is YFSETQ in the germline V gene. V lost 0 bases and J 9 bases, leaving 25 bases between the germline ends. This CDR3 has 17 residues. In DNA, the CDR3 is TGCGCCAGCAGCTTGGGAGTGGGCGACTCCCCCTCGGGAGCGCAGTACTTC. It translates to CASSLGVGDSPSGAQYF.

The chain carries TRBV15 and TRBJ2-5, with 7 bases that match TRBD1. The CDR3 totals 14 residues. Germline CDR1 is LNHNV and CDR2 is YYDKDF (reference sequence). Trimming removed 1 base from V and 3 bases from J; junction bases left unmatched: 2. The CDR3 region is CATSRGTGEETQYF. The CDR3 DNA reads TGTGCCACCAGCAGAGGCACAGGGGAAGAGACCCAGTACTTC.

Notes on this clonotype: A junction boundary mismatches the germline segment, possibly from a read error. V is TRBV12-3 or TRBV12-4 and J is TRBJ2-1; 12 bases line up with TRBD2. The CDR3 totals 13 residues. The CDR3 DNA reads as TGTGCCAGCAGTTCCCCTAGCGGGGGGGCTTCTAGGTTC. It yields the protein CASSSPSGGASRF.

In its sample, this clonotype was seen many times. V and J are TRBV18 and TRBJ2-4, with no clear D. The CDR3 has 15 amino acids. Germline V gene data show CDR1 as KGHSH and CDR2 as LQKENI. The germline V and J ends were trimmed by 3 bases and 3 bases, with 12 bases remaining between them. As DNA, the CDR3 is TGTGCCAGCTCACCGAAACTCAATGTCAAAAACATTCAGTACTTC. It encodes CASSPKLNVKNIQYF.

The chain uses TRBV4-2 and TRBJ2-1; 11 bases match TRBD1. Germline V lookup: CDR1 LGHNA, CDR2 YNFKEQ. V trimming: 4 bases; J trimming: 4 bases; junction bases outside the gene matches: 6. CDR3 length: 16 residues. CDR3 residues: CASSLWTGGVYNEQFF. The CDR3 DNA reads TGTGCCAGCAGCCTGTGGACAGGGGGCGTTTACAATGAGCAGTTCTTC.

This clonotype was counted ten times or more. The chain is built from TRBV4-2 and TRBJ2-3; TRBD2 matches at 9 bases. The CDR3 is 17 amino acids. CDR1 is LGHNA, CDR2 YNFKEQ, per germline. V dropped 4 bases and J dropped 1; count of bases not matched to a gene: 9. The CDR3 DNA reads TGTGCCAGCAGCCCTTTGACGAAGCGGGGGGGCACAGATACGCAGTATTTT. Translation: CASSPLTKRGGTDTQYF.

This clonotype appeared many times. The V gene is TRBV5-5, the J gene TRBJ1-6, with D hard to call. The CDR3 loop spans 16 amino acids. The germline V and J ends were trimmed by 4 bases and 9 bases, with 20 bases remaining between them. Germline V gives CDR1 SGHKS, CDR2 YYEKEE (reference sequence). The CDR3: CASSRAGGLDGSPLHF. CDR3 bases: TGTGCCAGCAGCCGTGCCGGAGGGTTGGATGGTTCACCCCTCCACTTT.

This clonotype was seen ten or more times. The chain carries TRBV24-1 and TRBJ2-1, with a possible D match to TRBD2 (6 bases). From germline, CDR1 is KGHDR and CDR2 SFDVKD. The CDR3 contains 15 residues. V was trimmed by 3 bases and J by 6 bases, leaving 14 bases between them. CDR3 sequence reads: CATSDARGTRNEQFF. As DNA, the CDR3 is TGTGCCACCAGTGATGCTCGGGGGACTCGCAATGAGCAGTTCTTC.

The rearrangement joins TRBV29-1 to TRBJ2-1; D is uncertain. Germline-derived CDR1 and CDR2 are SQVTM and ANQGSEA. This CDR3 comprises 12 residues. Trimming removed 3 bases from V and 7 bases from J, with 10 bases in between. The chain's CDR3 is CSVEGQKNEQFF. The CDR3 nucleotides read TGCAGCGTTGAGGGCCAGAAAAATGAGCAGTTCTTC.

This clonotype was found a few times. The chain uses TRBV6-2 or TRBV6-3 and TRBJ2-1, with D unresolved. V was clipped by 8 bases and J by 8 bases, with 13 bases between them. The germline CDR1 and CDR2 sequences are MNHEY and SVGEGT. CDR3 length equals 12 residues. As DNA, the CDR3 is TGTGCCAGCGGTAAGGTAGCAGATGAGCAGTTCTTC. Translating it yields CASGKVADEQFF.

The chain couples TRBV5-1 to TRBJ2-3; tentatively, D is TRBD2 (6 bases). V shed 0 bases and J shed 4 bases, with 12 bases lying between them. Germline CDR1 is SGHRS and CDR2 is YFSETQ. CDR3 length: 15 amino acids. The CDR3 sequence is CASSLEGGPADTQYF. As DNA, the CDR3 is TGCGCCAGCAGCTTGGAAGGAGGGCCGGCAGATACGCAGTATTTT.

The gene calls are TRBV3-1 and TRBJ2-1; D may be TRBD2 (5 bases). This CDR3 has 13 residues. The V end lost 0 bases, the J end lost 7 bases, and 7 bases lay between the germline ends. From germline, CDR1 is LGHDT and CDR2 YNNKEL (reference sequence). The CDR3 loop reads CASSQDTGNEQFF. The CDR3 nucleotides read TGTGCCAGCAGCCAAGATACGGGGAATGAGCAGTTCTTC.

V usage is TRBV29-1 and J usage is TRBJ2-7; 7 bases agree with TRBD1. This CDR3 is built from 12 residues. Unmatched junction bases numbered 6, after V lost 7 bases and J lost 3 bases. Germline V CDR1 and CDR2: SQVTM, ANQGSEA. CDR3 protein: CSAVDRDYEQYF. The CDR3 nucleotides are TGCAGCGCCGTCGACAGGGACTACGAGCAGTACTTC.

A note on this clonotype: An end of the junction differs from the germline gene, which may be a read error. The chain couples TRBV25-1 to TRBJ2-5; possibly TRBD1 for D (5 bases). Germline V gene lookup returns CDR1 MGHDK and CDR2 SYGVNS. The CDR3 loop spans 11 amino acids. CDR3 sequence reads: CRARYQETQYF. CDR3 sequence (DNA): TGCAGGGCTCGGTACCAAGAGACCCAGTACTTC.

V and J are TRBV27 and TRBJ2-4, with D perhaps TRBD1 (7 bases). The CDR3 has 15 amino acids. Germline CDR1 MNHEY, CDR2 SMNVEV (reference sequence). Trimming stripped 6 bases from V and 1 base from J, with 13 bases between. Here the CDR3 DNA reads TGTGCCAGCAGCGGAGGGGGCGCGGCCAAAAACATTCAGTACTTC. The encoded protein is CASSGGGAAKNIQYF.

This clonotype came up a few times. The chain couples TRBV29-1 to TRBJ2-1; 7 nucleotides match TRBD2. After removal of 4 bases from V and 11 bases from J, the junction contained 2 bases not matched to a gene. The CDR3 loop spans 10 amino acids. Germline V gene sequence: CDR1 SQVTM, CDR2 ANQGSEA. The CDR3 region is CSVAGTKQFF. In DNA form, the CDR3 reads TGCAGCGTTGCCGGGACTAAGCAGTTCTTC.

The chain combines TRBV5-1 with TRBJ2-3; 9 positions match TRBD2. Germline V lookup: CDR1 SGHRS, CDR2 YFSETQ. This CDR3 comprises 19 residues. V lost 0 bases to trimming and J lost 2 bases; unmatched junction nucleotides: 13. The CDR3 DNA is TGCGCCAGCAGCTTGGTTGCGGGGGGGCCAACTGGGACCACAGATACGCAGTATTTT. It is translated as CASSLVAGGPTGTTDTQYF. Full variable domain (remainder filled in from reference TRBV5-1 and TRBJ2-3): KAGVTQTPRYLIKTRGQQVTLSCSPISGHRSVSWYQQTPGQGLQFLFEYFSETQRNKGNFPGRFSGRQFSNSRSEMNVSTLELGDSALYLCASSLVAGGPTGTTDTQYFGPGTRLTVL.

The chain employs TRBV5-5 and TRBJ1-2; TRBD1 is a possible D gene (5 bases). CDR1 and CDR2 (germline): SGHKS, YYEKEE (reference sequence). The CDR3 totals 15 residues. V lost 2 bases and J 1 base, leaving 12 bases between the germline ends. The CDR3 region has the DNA TGTGCCAGCAGCTTCTTGGGGCTCTTTAACTATGGCTACACCTTC. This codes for CASSFLGLFNYGYTF.

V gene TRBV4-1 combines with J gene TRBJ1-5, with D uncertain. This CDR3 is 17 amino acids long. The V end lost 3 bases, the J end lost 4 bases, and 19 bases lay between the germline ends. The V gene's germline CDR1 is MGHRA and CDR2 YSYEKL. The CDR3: CASSHYWDGVGNQPQHF. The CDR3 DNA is TGCGCCAGCAGCCATTATTGGGATGGGGTAGGGAATCAGCCCCAGCATTTT.

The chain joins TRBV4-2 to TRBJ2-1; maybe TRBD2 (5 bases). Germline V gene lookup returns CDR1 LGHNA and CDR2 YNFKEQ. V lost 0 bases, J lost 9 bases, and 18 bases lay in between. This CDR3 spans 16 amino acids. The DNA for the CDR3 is TGTGCCAGCAGCCAAGATTCCCCCAATTTTGGACTTGAGCAGTTCTTC. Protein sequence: CASSQDSPNFGLEQFF.

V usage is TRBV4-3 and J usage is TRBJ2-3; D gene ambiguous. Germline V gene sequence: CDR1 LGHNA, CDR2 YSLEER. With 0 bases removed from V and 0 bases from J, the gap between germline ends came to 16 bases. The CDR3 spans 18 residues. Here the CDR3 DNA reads TGCGCCAGCAGCCAAGAGCTCTTCGGATACTCTAGCACAGATACGCAGTATTTT. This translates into CASSQELFGYSSTDTQYF.

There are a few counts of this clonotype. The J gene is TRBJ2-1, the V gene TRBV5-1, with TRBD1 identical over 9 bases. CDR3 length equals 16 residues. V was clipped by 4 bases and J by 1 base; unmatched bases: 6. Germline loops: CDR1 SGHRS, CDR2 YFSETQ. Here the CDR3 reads CASSPGTGRSYNEQFF. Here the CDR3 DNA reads TGCGCCAGCAGCCCCGGGACAGGGAGGTCCTACAATGAGCAGTTCTTC.